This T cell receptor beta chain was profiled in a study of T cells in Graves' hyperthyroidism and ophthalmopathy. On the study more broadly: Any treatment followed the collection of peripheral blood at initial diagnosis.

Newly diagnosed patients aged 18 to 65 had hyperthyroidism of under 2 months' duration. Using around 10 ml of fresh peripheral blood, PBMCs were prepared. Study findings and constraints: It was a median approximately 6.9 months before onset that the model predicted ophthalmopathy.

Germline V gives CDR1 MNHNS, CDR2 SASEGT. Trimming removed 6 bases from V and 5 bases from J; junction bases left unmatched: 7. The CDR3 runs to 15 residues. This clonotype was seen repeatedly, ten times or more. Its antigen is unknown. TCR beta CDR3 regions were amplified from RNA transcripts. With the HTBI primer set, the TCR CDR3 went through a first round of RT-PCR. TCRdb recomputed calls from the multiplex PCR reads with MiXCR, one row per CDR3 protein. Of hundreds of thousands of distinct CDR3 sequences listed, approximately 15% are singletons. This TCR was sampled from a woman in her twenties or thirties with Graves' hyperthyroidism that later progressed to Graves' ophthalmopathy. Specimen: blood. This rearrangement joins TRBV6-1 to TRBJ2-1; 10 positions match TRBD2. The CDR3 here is CASSASGTSDNEQFF. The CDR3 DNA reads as TGTGCCAGCAGCGCTAGCGGGACTAGCGACAATGAGCAGTTCTTC.